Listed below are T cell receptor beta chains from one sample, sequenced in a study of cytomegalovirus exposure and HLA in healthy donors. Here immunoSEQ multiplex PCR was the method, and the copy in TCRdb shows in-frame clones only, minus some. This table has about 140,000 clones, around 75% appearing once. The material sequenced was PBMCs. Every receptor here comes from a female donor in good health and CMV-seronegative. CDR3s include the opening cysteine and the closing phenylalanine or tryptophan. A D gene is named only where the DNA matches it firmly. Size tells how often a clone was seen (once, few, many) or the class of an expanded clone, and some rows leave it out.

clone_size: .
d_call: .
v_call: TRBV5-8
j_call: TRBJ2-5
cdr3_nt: TGTGCCAGCAGCTTGTTCGAGGGCAGGCCTCAAGAGACCCAGTACTTC
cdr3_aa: CASSLFEGRPQETQYF

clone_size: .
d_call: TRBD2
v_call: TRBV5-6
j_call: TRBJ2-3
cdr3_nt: TGTGCCAGCAGCTTGGTGAGAGCTAGCGGGAGCACAGATACGCAGTATTTT
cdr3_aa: CASSLVRASGSTDTQYF

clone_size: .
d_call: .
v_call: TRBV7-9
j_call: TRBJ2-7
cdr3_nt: TGTGCCAGCAGCTCCTCCCTACAGACGAGCTCCTACGAGCAGTACTTC
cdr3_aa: CASSSSLQTSSYEQYF

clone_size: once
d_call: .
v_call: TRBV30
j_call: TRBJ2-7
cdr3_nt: TGTGCCACAAGCAGGGGTCCCCCCTACGAGCAGTACTTC
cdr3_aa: CATSRGPPYEQYF

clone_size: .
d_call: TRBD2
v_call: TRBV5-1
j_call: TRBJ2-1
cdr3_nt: TGCGCCAGCAGCTTGGGGGGGACTAGCGGGAGTGGCTATGAGCAGTTCTTC
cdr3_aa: CASSLGGTSGSGYEQFF

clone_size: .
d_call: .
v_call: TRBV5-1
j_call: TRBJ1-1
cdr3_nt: TGCGCCAGCAGCTTAGGACATATGAACACTGAAGCTTTCTTT
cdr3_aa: CASSLGHMNTEAFF

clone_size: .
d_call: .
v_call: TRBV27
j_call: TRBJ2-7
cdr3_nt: TGTGCCAGCAAGGGACAGGAGCGGGAACTGAAAGAGCAGTACTTC
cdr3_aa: CASKGQERELKEQYF

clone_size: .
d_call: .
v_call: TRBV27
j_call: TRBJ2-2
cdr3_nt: TGTGCCAGCAGTTTAGCCCCCCCGAGGGTTTCGAACACCGGGGAGCTGTTTTTT
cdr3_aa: CASSLAPPRVSNTGELFF

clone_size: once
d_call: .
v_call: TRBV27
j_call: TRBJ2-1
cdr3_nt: TGTGCCAGCAGTTTATCTCAGACAGTCCCCTACAATGAGCAGTTCTTC
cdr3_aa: CASSLSQTVPYNEQFF

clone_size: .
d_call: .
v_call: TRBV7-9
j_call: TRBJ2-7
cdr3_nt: TGTGCCAGCAGCCGACAGGAGTACGAGCAGTACTTC
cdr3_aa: CASSRQEYEQYF

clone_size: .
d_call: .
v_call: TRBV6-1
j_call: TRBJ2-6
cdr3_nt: TGTGCCAGCACCCTCGAGGCCGGGGCCAACGTCCTGACTTTC
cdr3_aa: CASTLEAGANVLTF

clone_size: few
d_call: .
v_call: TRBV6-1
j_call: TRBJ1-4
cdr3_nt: TGTGCCAGCAGTGGTGGGACACGGGAAAAACTGTTTTTT
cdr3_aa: CASSGGTREKLFF

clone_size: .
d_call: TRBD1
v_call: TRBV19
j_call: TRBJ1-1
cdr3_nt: TGTGCCAGTAGCCCTGCCCCCGGGACAGCAGCTGAAGCTTTCTTT
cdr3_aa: CASSPAPGTAAEAFF

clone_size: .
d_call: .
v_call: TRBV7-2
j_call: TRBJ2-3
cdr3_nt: TGTGCCAGCAGTTCAACAGATACGCAGTATTTT
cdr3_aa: CASSSTDTQYF

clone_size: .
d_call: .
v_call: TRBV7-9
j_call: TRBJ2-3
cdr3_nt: TGTGCCAGCAGCTTACTCGGGATGACAGATACGCAGTATTTT
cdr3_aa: CASSLLGMTDTQYF

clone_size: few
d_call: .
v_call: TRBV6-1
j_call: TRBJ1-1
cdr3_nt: TGTGCCAGCGGCCGGACATCAAACACTGAAGCTTTCTTT
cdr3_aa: CASGRTSNTEAFF

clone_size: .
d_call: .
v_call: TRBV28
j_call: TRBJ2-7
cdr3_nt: TGTGCCACCCAGACGGAGATCTACGAGCAGTACTTC
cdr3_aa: CATQTEIYEQYF

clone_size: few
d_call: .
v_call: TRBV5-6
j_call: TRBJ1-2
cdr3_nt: TGTGCCAGCAGCTTGGAGGAGGGTCCGTACGGCTACACCTTC
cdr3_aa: CASSLEEGPYGYTF

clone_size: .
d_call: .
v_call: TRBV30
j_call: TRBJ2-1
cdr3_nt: TGTGCCTGGAGTGTACGGGTAAGCTACGATGAGCAGTTCTTC
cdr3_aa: CAWSVRVSYDEQFF

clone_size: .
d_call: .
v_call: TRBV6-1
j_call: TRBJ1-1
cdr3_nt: TGTGCCAGCAGTTTCAGGGTGGGCGACACTGAAGCTTTCTTT
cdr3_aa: CASSFRVGDTEAFF

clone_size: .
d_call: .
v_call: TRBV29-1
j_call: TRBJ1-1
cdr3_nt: TGCAGCGTTGGGGGGGGAGGCCAGAACACTGAAGCTTTCTTT
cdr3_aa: CSVGGGGQNTEAFF

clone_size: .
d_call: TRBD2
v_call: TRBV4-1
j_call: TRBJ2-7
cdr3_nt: TGCGCCAGCAGCCAAGAAAGGGGGACTAGCGTCAGCTACGGGCAGTACTTC
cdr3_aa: CASSQERGTSVSYGQYF

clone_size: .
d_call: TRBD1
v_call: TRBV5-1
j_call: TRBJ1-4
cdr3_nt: TGCGCCAGCAGCCCCGGAGGTCGGACAGGGGTAGAAAAACTGTTTTTT
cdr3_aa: CASSPGGRTGVEKLFF

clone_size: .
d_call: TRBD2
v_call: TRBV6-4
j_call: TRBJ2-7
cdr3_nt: TGTGCCAGCAGTGGGGGGGCCTCCAGGACTAGCGGGAAGCCTTGCCACGAGCAGTACTTC
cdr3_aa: CASSGGASRTSGKPCHEQYF

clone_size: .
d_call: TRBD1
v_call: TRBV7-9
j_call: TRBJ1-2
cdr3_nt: TGTGCCAGCAGCTGGGGGCAGGGGGTGCCCAACTATGGCTACACCTTC
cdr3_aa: CASSWGQGVPNYGYTF

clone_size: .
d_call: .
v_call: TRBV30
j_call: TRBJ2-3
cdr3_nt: TGTGCCTGGAGTGTAGTGCAGGTCACAGATACGCAGTATTTT
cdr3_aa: CAWSVVQVTDTQYF

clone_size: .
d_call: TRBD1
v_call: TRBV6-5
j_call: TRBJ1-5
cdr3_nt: TGTGCCAGCAGCTTGGGACAGCGCCCAAATCAGCCCCAGCATTTT
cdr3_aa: CASSLGQRPNQPQHF

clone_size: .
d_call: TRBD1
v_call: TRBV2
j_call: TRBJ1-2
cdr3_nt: TGTGCCAGCAGGGAGGACAGGGCCGGCGCTAACTATGGCTACACCTTC
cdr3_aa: CASREDRAGANYGYTF

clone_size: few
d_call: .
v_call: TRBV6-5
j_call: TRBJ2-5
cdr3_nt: TGTGCCAGCAGTTACTTGGGCTCCCGGGAGACCCAGTACTTC
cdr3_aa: CASSYLGSRETQYF

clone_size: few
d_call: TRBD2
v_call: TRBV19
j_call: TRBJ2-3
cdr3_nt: TGTGCCAGCACAGGGGTTAGCGGGAGGGCCAAGGGTTACGCAGATACGCAGTATTTT
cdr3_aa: CASTGVSGRAKGYADTQYF

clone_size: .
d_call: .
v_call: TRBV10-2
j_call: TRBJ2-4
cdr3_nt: TGCGCCAGCAGTGAGACCAGGGGAAACATTCAGTACTTC
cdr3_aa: CASSETRGNIQYF

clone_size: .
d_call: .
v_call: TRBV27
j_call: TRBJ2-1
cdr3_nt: TGTGCCAGCACCCCGTGGCAGGATCACAATGAGCAGTTCTTC
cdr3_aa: CASTPWQDHNEQFF

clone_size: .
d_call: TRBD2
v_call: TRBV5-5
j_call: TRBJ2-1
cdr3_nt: TGTGCCAGCAGCTTGACTAGCGGGAGCAATGAGCAGTTCTTC
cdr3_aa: CASSLTSGSNEQFF

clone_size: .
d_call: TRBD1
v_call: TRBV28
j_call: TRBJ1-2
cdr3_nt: TGTGCCAGCAGTTTACTACAGGGGGCGTTCGGGGGCTACACCTTC
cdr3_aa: CASSLLQGAFGGYTF

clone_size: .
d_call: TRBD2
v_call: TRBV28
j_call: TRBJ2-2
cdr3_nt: TGTGCCAGCAGTTTATTTCCATGGCGACTAGCGGGAGGGCCGAACACCGGGGAGCTGTTTTTT
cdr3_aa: CASSLFPWRLAGGPNTGELFF

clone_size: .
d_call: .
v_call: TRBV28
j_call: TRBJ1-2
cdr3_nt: TGTGCCAGCAGTCAAACTACCGCAGGGGCCTATGGCTACACCTTC
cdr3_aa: CASSQTTAGAYGYTF

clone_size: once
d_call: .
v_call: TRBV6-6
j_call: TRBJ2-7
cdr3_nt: TGTGCCAGCAGTTACGTGGCAGGGGGAGGTCGCGAGCAGTACTTC
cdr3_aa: CASSYVAGGGREQYF

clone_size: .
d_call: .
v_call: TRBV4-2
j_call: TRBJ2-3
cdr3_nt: TGTGCCAGCAGCCAAGGCGCTGCTATCAGCACAGATACGCAGTATTTT
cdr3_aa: CASSQGAAISTDTQYF

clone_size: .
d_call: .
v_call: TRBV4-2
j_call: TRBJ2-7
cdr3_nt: TGTGCCAGCAGCCAAGGGAGCGGAACCCCCTACGAGCAGTACTTC
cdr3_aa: CASSQGSGTPYEQYF

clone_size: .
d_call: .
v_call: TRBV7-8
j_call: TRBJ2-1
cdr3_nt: TGTGCCAGCAGCTTAGCGACAGCCCCTTACAATGAGCAGTTCTTC
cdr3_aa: CASSLATAPYNEQFF

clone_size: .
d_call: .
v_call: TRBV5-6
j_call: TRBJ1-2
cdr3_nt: TGTGCCAGCAGCCCCCGGGGGGAGGGCTATGGCTACACCTTC
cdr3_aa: CASSPRGEGYGYTF

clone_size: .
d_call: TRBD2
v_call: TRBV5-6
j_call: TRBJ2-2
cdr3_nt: TGTGCCAGCAGCTTGTCACTAGCGGGAGCCGGGGAGCTGTTTTTT
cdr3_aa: CASSLSLAGAGELFF

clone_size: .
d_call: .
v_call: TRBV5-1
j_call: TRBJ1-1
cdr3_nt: TGCGCCAGCAGCTTGGCCACGGGGGGAACTGAAGCTTTCTTT
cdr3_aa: CASSLATGGTEAFF

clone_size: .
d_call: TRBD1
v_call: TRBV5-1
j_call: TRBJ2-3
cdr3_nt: TGCGCCAGCAGCTTGGGGGACAGGGGGTCAGATACGCAGTATTTT
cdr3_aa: CASSLGDRGSDTQYF

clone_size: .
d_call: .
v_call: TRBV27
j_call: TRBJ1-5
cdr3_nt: TGTGCCAGCACCGATCACCCCGGGAGGCGATGTCAGCCCCAGCATTTT
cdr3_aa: CASTDHPGRRCQPQHF

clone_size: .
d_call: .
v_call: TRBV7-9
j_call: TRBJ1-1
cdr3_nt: TGTGCCAGCAGCAGCGACGTAAACTTGAACACTGAAGCTTTCTTT
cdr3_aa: CASSSDVNLNTEAFF

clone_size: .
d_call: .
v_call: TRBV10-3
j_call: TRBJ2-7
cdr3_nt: TGTGCCATCAGTGAGGGACTTGGGCCCTACGAGCAGTACTTC
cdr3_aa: CAISEGLGPYEQYF

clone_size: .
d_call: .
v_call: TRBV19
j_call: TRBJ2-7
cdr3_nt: TGTGCCAGTACGTCGACTAGAACCTACGAGCAGTACTTC
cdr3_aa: CASTSTRTYEQYF

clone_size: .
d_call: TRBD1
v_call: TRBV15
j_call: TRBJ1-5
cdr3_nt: TGTGCCACCAGCAGATTCGATCTGGGACAGGGTCTATATAGCAATCAGCCCCAGCATTTT
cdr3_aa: CATSRFDLGQGLYSNQPQHF

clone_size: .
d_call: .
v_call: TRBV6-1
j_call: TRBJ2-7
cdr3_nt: TGTGCCAGCAGTCTGGTAGGGGCCGCCTACGAGCAGTACTTC
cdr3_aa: CASSLVGAAYEQYF

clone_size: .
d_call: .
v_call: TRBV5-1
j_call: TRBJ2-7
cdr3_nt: TGCGCCAGCAGCTCCGAGGGACTGACCTACGAGCAGTACTTC
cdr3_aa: CASSSEGLTYEQYF

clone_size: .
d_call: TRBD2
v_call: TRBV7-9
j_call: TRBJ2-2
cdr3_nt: TGTGCCAGCAGCTCCAACCGTGCGGGAGCGAACACCGGGGAGCTGTTTTTT
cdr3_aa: CASSSNRAGANTGELFF

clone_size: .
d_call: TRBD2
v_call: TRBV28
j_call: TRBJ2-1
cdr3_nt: TGTGCCAGCAGTTTAGAGTCGGGTAGCGGGATTACGAGCTCCTACAATGAGCAGTTCTTC
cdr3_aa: CASSLESGSGITSSYNEQFF

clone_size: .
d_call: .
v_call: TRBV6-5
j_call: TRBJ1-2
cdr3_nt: TGTGCCAGCAGTTTAGGCACAGGGCATGGCTACACCTTC
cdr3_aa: CASSLGTGHGYTF

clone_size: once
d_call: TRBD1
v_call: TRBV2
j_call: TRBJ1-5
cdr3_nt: TGTGCCAGCAGGGGACAGGGGATTGGTGGTCAGCCCCAGCATTTT
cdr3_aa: CASRGQGIGGQPQHF

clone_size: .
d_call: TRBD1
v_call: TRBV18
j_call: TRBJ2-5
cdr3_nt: TGTGCCAGCTCACTCCACTTGGACAGGGAAGAGACCCAGTACTTC
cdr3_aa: CASSLHLDREETQYF

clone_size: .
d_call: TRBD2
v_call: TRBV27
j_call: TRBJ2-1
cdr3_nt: TGTGCCAGCAGTACCACTGGGACTAGCGGGAGGTTAGGTGAGCAGTTCTTC
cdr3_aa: CASSTTGTSGRLGEQFF

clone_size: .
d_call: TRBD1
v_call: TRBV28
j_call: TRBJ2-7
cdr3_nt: TGTGCCAGCAGTTCGAACGGCGACAGGGCCGAGCAGTACTTC
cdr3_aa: CASSSNGDRAEQYF

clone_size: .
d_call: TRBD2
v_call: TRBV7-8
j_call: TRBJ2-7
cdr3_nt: TGTGCCAGCAGCCCCTTAGCGGGCAGCTCCTACGAGCAGTACTTC
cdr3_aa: CASSPLAGSSYEQYF